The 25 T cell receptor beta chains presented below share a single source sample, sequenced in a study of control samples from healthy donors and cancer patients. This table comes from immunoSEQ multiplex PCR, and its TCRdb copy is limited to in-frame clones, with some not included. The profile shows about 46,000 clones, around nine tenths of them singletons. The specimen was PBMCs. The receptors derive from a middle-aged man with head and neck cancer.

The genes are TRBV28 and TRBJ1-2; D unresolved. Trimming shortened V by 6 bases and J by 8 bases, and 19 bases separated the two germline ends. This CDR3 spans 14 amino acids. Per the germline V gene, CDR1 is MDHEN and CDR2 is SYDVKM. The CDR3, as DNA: TGTGCCAGCAGAATGGGAGGCCCCCGGGAGGGCTACACCTTC. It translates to CASRMGGPREGYTF.

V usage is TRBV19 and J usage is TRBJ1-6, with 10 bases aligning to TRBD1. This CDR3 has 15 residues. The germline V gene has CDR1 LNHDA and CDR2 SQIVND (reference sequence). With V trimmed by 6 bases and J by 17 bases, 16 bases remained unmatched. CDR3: CASRNGGDRGASVHF. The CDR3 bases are TGTGCCAGTAGAAATGGTGGGGACAGGGGCGCCTCCGTCCACTTT.

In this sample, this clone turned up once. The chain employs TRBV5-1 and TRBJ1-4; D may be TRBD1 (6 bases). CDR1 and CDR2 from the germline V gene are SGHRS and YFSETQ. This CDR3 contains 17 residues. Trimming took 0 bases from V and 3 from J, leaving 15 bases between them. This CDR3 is CASSLEAPGASNEKLFF. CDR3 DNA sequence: TGCGCCAGCAGCTTGGAGGCCCCGGGGGCGTCTAATGAAAAACTGTTTTTT.

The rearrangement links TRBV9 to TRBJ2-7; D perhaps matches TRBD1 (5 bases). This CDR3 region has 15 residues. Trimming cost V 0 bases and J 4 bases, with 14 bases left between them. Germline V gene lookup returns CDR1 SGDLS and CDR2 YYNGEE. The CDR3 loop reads CASSVVAGPLYEQYF. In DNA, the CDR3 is TGTGCCAGCAGCGTAGTAGCAGGGCCACTGTACGAGCAGTACTTC.

CDR3 amino acids: CASSLGERSSAYEQYF. The CDR3, as DNA: TGTGCCAGCAGTTTAGGGGAAAGGAGCTCAGCCTACGAGCAGTACTTC. This chain joins TRBV28 and TRBJ2-7; D is unresolved. Trimming took 2 bases from V and 2 from J, leaving 16 bases between them. CDR3 length: 16 residues. Germline V gives CDR1 MDHEN, CDR2 SYDVKM.

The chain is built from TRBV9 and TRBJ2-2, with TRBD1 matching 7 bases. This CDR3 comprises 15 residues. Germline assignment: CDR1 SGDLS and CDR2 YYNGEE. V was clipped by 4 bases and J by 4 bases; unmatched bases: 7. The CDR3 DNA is TGTGCCAGCAGCCCCCAGGGACAGACCACCGGGGAGCTGTTTTTT. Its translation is CASSPQGQTTGELFF.

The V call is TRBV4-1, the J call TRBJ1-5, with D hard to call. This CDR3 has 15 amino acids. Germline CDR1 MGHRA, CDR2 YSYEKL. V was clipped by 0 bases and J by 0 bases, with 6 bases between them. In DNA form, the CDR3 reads TGCGCCAGCAGCCAAGAGGTTACTAGCAATCAGCCCCAGCATTTT. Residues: CASSQEVTSNQPQHF.

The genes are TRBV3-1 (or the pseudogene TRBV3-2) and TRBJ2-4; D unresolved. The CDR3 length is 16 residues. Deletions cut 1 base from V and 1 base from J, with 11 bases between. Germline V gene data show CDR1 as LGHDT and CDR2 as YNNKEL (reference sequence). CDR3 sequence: CASSQGPPPAKNIQYF. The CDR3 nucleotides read TGTGCCAGCAGCCAAGGGCCTCCTCCGGCCAAAAACATTCAGTACTTC.

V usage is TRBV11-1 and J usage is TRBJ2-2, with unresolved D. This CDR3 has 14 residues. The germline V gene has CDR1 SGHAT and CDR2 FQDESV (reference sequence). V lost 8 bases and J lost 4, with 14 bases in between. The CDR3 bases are TGTGCCAGCGGACCTTGGGAAAGCACCGGGGAGCTGTTTTTT. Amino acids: CASGPWESTGELFF.

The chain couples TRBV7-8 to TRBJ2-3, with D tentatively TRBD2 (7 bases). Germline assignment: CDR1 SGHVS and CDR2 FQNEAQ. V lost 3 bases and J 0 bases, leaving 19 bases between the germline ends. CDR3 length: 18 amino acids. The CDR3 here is CASSLGGRGWSSTDTQYF. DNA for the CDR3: TGTGCCAGCAGCTTGGGGGGGCGGGGCTGGTCTAGCACAGATACGCAGTATTTT.

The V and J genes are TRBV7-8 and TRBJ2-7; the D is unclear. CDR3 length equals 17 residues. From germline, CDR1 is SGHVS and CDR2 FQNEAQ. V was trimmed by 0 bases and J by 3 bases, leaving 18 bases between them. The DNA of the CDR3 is TGTGCCAGCAGCTTAGCGGCGTTTGGCAGACGCAACTACGAGCAGTACTTC. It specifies CASSLAAFGRRNYEQYF.

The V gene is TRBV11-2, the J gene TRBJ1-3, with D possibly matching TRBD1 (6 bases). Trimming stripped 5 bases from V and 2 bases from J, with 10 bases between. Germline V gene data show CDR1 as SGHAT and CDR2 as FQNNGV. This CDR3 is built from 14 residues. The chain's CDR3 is CASSIRGTGNTIYF. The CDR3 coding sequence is TGTGCCAGCAGCATAAGGGGGACTGGAAACACCATATATTTT.

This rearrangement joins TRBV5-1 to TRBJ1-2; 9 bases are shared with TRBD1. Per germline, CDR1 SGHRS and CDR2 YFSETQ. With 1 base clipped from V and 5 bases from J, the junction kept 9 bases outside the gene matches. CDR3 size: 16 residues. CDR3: CASSLSTGGESYGYTF. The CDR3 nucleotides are TGCGCCAGCAGCTTGTCGACAGGGGGAGAGTCATATGGCTACACCTTC.

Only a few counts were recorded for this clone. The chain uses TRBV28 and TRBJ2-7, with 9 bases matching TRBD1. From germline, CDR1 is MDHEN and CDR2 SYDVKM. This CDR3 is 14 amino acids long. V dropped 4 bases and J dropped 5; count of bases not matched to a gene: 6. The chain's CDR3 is CASSSLGQGNEQYF. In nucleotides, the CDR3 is TGTGCCAGCAGTTCCTTGGGACAGGGTAACGAGCAGTACTTC.

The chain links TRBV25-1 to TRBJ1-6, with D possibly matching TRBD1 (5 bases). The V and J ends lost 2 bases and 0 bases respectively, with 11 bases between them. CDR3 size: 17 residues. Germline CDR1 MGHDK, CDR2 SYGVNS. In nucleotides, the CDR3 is TGTGCCAGCAGTGAACGACAGTCTAGCTCCTATAATTCACCCCTCCACTTT. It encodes CASSERQSSSYNSPLHF.

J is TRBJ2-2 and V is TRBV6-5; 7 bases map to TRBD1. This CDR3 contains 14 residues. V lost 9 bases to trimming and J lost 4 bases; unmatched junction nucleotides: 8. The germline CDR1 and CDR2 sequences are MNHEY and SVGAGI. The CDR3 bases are TGTGCCAGTTTAAGACAGGGAAGCACCGGGGAGCTGTTTTTT. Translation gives CASLRQGSTGELFF.

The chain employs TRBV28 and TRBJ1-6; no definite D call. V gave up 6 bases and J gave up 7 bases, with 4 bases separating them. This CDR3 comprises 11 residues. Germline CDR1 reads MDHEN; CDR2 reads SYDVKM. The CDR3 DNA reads TGTGCCAGCAGCGCGAATTCACCCCTCCACTTT. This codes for CASSANSPLHF.

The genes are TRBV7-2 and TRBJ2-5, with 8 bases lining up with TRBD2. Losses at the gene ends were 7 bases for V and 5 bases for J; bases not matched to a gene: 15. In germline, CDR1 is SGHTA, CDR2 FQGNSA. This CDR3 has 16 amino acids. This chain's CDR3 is CASTGGGPPGRETQYF. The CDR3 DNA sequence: TGTGCCAGCACCGGGGGGGGGCCACCGGGGAGGGAGACCCAGTACTTC.

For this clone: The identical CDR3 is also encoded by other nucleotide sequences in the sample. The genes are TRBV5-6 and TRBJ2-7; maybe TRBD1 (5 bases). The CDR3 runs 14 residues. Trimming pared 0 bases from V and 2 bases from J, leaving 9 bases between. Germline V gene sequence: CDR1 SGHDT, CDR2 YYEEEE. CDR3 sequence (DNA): TGTGCCAGCAGCTTGGCAGGGCAGACCTACGAGCAGTACTTC. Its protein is CASSLAGQTYEQYF.

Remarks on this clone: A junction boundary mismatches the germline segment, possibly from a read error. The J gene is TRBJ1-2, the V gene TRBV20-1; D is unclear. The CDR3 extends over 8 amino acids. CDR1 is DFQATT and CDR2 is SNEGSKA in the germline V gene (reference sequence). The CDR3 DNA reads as TGCAGTGCAGCCCCGCAAGCCTTC. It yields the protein CSAAPQAF.

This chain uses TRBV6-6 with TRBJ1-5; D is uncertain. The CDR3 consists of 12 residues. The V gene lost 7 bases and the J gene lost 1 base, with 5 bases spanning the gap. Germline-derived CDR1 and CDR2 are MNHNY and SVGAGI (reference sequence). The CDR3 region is CASTGSNQPQHF. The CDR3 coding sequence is TGTGCCAGCACGGGGAGCAATCAGCCCCAGCATTTT.

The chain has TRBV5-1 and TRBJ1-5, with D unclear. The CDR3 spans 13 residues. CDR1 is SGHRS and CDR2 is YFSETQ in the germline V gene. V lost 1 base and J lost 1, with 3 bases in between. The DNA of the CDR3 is TGCGCCAGCAGCTTGTACAGCAATCAGCCCCAGCATTTT. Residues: CASSLYSNQPQHF.

As DNA, the CDR3 is TGTGCCAGCAGAGGGACAGGAGGAGGTCAGCCCCAGCATTTT. Protein product: CASRGTGGGQPQHF. This rearrangement joins TRBV6-5 to TRBJ1-5; 8 bases map to TRBD1. V was clipped by 6 bases and J by 6 bases; unmatched bases: 7. The CDR3 is 14 amino acids. CDR1 and CDR2 from the germline V gene are MNHEY and SVGAGI.

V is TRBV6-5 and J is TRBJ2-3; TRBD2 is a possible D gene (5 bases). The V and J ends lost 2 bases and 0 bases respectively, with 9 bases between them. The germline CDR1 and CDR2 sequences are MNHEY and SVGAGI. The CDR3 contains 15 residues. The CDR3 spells CASSYRGASTDTQYF. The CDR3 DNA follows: TGTGCCAGCAGTTACCGGGGTGCTAGCACAGATACGCAGTATTTT.

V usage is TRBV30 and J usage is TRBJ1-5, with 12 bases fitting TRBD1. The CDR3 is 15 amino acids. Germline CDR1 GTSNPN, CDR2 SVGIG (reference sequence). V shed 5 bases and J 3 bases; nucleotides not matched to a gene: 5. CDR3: CAWVGTGGPNQPQHF. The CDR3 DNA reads TGTGCCTGGGTGGGGACAGGGGGCCCCAATCAGCCCCAGCATTTT.